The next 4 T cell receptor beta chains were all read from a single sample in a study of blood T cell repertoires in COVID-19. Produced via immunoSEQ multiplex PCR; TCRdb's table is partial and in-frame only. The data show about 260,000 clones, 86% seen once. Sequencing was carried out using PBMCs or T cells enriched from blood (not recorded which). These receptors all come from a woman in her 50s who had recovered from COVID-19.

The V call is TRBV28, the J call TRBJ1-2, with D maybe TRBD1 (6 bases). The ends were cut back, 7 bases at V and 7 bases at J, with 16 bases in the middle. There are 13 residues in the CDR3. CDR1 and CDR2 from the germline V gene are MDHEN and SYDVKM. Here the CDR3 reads CASIGGAGFGYTF. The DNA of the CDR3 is TGTGCCAGCATCGGGGGGGCGGGCTTTGGCTACACCTTC.

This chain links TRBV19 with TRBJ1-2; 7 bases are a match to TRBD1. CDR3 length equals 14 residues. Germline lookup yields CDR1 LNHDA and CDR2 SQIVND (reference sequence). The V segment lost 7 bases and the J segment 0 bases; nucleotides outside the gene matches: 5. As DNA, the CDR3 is TGTGCCAGTACCTATGGACAGGCTAACTATGGCTACACCTTC. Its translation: CASTYGQANYGYTF.

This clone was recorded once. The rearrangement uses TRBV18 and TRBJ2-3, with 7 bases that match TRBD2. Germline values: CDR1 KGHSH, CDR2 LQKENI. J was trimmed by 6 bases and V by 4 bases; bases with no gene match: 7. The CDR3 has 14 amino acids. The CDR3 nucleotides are TGTGCCAGCTCACGGGCGGGAGTAGCCGATACGCAGTATTTT. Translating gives CASSRAGVADTQYF. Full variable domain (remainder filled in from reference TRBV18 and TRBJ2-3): NAGVMQNPRHLVRRRGQEARLRCSPMKGHSHVYWYRQLPEEGLKFMVYLQKENIIDESGMPKERFSAEFPKEGPSILRIQQVVRGDSAAYFCASSRAGVADTQYFGPGTRLTVL.

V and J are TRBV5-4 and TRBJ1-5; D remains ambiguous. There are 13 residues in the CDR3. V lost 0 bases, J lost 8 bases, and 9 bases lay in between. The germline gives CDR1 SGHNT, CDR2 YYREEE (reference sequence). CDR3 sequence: CASSLGRGEPQHF. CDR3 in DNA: TGTGCCAGCAGCTTGGGGCGTGGAGAGCCCCAGCATTTT.